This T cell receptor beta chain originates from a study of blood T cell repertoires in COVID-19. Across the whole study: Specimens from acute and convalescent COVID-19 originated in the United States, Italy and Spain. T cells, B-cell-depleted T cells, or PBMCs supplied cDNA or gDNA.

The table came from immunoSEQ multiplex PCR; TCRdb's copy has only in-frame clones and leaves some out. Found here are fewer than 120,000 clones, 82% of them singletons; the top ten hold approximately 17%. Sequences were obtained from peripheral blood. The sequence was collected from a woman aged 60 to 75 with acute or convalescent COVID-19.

CDR3 in amino acids: CASSRYRGQNYGYTF. The CDR3 nucleotides read TGTGCCAGCAGTAGATACAGGGGTCAGAACTATGGCTACACCTTC. This chain joins TRBV28 and TRBJ1-2, with TRBD1 matching 7 bases. The germline gives CDR1 MDHEN, CDR2 SYDVKM. V lost 5 bases and J lost 2; bases outside the gene matches: 8. This CDR3 region has 15 residues.